The 9 T cell receptor beta chains reported below all come from one sample, sequenced in a study of blood T cell repertoires in COVID-19. Using immunoSEQ multiplex PCR, the repertoire was profiled, and TCRdb retains in-frame clones only, with some absent. The sample shows hundreds of thousands of clones, approximately 86% of them seen only once. The sequenced sample was peripheral blood. The receptors stem from a woman of 80 years or more with acute or convalescent COVID-19.

This chain connects TRBV6-5 to TRBJ1-1; D is perhaps TRBD1 (5 bases). The CDR3 sequence is 14 residues long. The germline V gene has CDR1 MNHEY and CDR2 SVGAGI. The ends were cut back, 2 bases at V and 0 bases at J, with 7 bases in the middle. DNA for the CDR3: TGTGCCAGCAGTTACGCGGGGCTGAACACTGAAGCTTTCTTT. Residues: CASSYAGLNTEAFF.

The chain carries TRBV11-2 and TRBJ1-1; 8 bases are a match to TRBD1. Germline lookup yields CDR1 SGHAT and CDR2 FQNNGV. With 4 bases clipped from V and 1 base from J, the junction kept 2 bases outside the gene matches. The CDR3 is made up of 14 amino acids. CDR3 residues: CASSSGQGNTEAFF. Written as DNA, the CDR3 is TGTGCCAGCAGCTCTGGACAGGGGAACACTGAAGCTTTCTTT.

The J gene is TRBJ1-2, the V gene TRBV28; weak D call: TRBD1 (6 bases). Germline lookup yields CDR1 MDHEN and CDR2 SYDVKM. The CDR3 spans 14 residues. V shed 5 bases and J shed 0 bases, with 10 bases lying between them. This CDR3 reads CASSLRGANYGYTF. The CDR3 nucleotides read TGTGCCAGCAGTCTCAGGGGAGCTAACTATGGCTACACCTTC.

A single count supports this clone. The V gene is TRBV3-1 (or the pseudogene TRBV3-2), the J gene TRBJ2-2, with TRBD2 matching 9 bases. CDR3 length: 17 amino acids. The trim removed 3 bases at V and 1 base at J, leaving 6 bases unmatched. Germline CDR1 is LGHDT and CDR2 is YNNKEL (reference sequence). The CDR3, as DNA: TGTGCCAGCAGCCAGCGGGGGGGCCGAGGGAACACCGGGGAGCTGTTTTTT. Translating gives CASSQRGGRGNTGELFF.

A remark on this clone: Other DNA sequences of this sample code for an identical CDR3. This sequence joins TRBV18 and TRBJ1-3; a weak D match, TRBD1 (6 bases). Germline loops: CDR1 KGHSH, CDR2 LQKENI. This CDR3 is built from 14 residues. V shed 5 bases and J shed 0 bases, with 8 bases lying between them. This chain's CDR3 is CASSEGGSGNTIYF. DNA for the CDR3: TGTGCCAGCTCAGAAGGGGGCTCTGGAAACACCATATATTTT.

V usage is TRBV6-6 and J usage is TRBJ2-5; 7 positions match TRBD2. V was clipped by 8 bases and J by 2 bases; unmatched bases: 8. Germline loops: CDR1 MNHNY, CDR2 SVGAGI (reference sequence). The CDR3 is made up of 14 amino acids. CDR3 sequence: CASFGGSGQETQYF. The CDR3 DNA is TGTGCCAGCTTTGGGGGTAGCGGGCAAGAGACCCAGTACTTC.

A single count supports this clone. The CDR3 loop reads CASTTSRDLEKLFF. The DNA for the CDR3 is TGTGCCAGCACCACAAGCCGGGATCTGGAAAAACTGTTTTTT. The chain couples TRBV2 to TRBJ1-4; D gene unclear. The CDR3 runs 14 residues. In germline, CDR1 is SNHLY, CDR2 FYNNEI. V lost 7 bases, J lost 8 bases, and 17 bases lay in between.

The J gene is TRBJ1-5, the V gene TRBV6-2 or TRBV6-3; D is unclear. V lost 0 bases to trimming and J lost 0 bases, with 6 bases between them. Germline CDR1 is MNHEY and CDR2 is SVGEGT. This CDR3 comprises 15 residues. The CDR3 here is CASSYSKHSNQPQHF. The CDR3 DNA reads as TGTGCCAGCAGTTACTCGAAGCATAGCAATCAGCCCCAGCATTTT.

The table lists this clone with a few counts. The V and J genes are TRBV19 and TRBJ2-3; 10 bases map to TRBD2. V shed 6 bases and J 2 bases; nucleotides not matched to a gene: 5. The CDR3 length is 15 residues. Germline CDR1 and CDR2: LNHDA and SQIVND (reference sequence). The CDR3 region is CASRHLAGDTDTQYF. The CDR3, as DNA: TGTGCCAGTAGGCATCTAGCGGGGGACACAGATACGCAGTATTTT.